This T cell receptor beta chain was captured by sequencing in a study of blood T cells in healthy people across ages. Overall study findings and caveats: When one million T cells were used, diversity estimates were thought to be underestimates.

Donors each provided about 9.5 milliliters of peripheral blood. Details on this clonotype: No antigen is known for it.

Alongside a J-beta primer mix, a sample-barcoded 5' primer served in a second PCR lasting roughly 7 to 12 cycles. A template-switch adaptor containing 12 random nucleotides labeled each cDNA molecule. TCRdb analysed the 5' RACE reads with MiXCR anew, one entry per CDR3 protein. The table records approximately 800,000 distinct CDR3 sequences, around half of them present only once. This TCR derives from a man of 80 years or more in good health. Sequencing was done on a sample of blood.

The CDR3 here is CSVGTIDGYTEAFF. Here the CDR3 DNA reads TGCAGCGTTGGGACCATAGATGGGTACACTGAAGCTTTCTTT. The chain links TRBV29-1 to TRBJ1-1; D is uncertain. V was trimmed by 4 bases and J by 3 bases, leaving 15 bases between them. Germline V gene sequence: CDR1 SQVTM, CDR2 ANQGSEA. The CDR3 totals 14 residues. Full variable domain (remainder filled in from reference TRBV29-1 and TRBJ1-1): SAVISQKPSRDICQRGTSLTIQCQVDSQVTMMFWYRQQPGQSLTLIATANQGSEATYESGFVIDKFPISRPNLTFSTLTVSNMSPEDSSIYLCSVGTIDGYTEAFFGQGTRLTVV.